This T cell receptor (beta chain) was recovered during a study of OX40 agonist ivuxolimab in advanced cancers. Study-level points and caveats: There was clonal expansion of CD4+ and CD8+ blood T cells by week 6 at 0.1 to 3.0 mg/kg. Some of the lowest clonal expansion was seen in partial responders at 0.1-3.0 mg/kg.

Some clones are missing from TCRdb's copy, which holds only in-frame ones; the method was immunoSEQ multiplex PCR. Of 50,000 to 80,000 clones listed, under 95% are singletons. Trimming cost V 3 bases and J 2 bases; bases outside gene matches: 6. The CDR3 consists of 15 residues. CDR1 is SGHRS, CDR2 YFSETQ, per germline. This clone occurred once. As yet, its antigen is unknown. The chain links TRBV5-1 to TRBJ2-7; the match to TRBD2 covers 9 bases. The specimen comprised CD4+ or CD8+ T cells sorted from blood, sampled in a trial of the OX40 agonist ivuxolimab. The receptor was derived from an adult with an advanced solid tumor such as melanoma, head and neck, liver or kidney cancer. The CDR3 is CASSYSGSDTYEQYF. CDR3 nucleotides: TGCGCCAGCAGCTATAGCGGGAGTGATACCTACGAGCAGTACTTC.